The clone carrying this T cell receptor (beta chain) was found many times. Its target is not known. The sample comes from a study of spatial heterogeneity in lung cancer. As for the study in general: The study sequenced follow-up PBMC samples when they were available, at a median of about 2 years after resection.

A distinct unique molecular identifier was carried by each TCR cDNA molecule. TCRdb fed the 5' RACE reads into MiXCR, producing one record per CDR3 protein. In the table there are about 94,000 distinct CDR3 sequences, roughly a fifth of which are singletons. From germline, CDR1 is SEHNR and CDR2 FQNEAQ (reference sequence). V gave up 1 base and J gave up 8 bases, with 6 bases separating them. The CDR3 runs 12 residues. Time point denoted: blood at routine non-recurrence follow-up after resection. Whole RNA, isolated from tumor, nontumor lung or frozen PBMC, was sequenced without prior sorting. Whole-study results and caveats: TCRs found ubiquitously expanded in tumor appeared in blood more at resection than at follow-up.

The TCR comes from a male donor with early-stage non-small cell lung cancer. The sample in question was PBMCs, obtained at follow-up. This chain connects TRBV7-9 to TRBJ2-1; D tentatively reads TRBD1 or TRBD2 (5 bases each). This chain's CDR3 is CASSLGGYEQFF. In nucleotides, the CDR3 is TGTGCCAGCAGCTTAGGGGGGTATGAGCAGTTCTTC.